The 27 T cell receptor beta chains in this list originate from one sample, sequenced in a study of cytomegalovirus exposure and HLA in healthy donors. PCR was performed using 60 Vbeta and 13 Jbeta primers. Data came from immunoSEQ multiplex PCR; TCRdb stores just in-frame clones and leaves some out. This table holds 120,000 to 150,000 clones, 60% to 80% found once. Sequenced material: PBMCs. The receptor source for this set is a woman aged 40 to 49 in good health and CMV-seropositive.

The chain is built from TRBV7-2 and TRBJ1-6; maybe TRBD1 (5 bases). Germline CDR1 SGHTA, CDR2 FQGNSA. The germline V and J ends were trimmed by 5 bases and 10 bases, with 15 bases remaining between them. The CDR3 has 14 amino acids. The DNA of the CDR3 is TGTGCCAGCAGCCCGCAGTGGGGGGACTCACCCCTCCACTTT. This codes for CASSPQWGDSPLHF. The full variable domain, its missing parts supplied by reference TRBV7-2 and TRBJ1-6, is GAGVSQSPSNKVTEKGKDVELRCDPISGHTALYWYRQSLGQGLEFLIYFQGNSAPDKSGLPSDRFSAERTGGSVSTLTIQRTQQEDSAVYLCASSPQWGDSPLHFGNGTRLTVT.

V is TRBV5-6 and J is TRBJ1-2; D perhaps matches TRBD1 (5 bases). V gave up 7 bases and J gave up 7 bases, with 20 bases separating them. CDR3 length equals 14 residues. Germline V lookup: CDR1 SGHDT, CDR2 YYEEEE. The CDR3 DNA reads TGTGCCAGCGATTTGGCTACAGGCTCGCGTGGCTACACCTTC. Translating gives CASDLATGSRGYTF.

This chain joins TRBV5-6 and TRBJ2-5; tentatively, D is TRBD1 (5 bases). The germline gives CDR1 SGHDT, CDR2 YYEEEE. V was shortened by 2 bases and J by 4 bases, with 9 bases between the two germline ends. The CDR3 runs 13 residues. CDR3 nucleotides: TGTGCCAGCAGCTTCAGGGTAGGAGAGACCCAGTACTTC. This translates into CASSFRVGETQYF.

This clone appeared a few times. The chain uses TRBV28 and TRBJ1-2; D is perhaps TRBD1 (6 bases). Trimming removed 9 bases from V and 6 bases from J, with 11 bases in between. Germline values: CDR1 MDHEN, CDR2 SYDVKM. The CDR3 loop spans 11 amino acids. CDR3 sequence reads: CASTTGNGYTF. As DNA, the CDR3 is TGTGCCAGTACTACAGGGAATGGCTACACCTTC.

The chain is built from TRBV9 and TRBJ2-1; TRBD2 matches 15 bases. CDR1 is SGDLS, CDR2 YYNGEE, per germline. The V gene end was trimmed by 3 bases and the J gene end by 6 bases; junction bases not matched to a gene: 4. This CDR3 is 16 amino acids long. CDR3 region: CASSGWGLAGGNEQFF. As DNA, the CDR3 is TGTGCCAGCAGCGGCTGGGGACTAGCGGGGGGCAATGAGCAGTTCTTC.

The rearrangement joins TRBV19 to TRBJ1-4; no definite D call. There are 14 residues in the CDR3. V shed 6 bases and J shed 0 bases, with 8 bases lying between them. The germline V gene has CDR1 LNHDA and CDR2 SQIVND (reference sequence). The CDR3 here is CASRMVATNEKLFF. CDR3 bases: TGTGCCAGTAGGATGGTAGCAACTAATGAAAAACTGTTTTTT.

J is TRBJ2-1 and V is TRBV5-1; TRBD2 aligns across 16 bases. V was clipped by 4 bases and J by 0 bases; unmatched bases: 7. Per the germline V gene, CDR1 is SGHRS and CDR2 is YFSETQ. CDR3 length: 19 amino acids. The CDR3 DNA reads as TGCGCCAGCAGCCGGGGGACTAGCGGGGGGGCCTTCTCCTACAATGAGCAGTTCTTC. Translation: CASSRGTSGGAFSYNEQFF.

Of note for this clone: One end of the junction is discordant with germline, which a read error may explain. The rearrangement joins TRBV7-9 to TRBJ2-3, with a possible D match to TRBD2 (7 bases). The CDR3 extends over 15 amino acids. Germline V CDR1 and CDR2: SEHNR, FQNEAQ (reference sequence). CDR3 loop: CSSSLAAGATDTQYF. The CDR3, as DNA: TGTTCCAGCAGCTTAGCGGCGGGGGCCACAGATACGCAGTATTTT.

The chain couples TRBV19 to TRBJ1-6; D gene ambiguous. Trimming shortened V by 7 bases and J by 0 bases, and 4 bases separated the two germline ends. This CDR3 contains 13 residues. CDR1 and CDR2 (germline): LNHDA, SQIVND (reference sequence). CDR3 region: CASTSSYNSPLHF. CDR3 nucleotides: TGTGCCAGTACCAGCTCCTATAATTCACCCCTCCACTTT.

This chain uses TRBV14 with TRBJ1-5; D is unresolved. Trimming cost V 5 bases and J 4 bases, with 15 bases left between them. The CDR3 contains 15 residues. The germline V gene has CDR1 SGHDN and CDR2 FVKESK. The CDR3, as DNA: TGTGCCAGCAGCAACCTGGACGGGAGGAATCAGCCCCAGCATTTT. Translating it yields CASSNLDGRNQPQHF.

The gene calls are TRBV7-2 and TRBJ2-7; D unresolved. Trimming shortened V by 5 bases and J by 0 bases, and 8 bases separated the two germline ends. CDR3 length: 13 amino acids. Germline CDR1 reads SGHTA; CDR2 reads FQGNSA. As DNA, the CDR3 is TGTGCCAGCAGCATCACGAGCTCCTACGAGCAGTACTTC. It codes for CASSITSSYEQYF.

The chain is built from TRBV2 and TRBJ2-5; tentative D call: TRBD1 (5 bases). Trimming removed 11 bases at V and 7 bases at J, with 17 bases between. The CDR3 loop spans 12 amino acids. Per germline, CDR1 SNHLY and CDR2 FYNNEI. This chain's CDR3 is CAPERRGGTQYF. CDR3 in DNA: TGTGCCCCAGAGAGAAGGGGTGGGACCCAGTACTTC.

The CDR3 loop reads CASSLGAGARTEAFF. The CDR3 nucleotides read TGTGCCAGCAGTTTAGGGGCAGGGGCTCGCACTGAAGCTTTCTTT. This sequence joins TRBV27 and TRBJ1-1; D perhaps matches TRBD1 (6 bases). Trimming removed 2 bases from V and 4 bases from J, with 14 bases in between. Germline assignment: CDR1 MNHEY and CDR2 SMNVEV (reference sequence). The CDR3 is 15 amino acids.

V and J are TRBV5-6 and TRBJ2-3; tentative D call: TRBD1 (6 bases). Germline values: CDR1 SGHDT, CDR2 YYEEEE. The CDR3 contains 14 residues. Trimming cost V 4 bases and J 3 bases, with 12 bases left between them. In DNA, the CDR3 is TGTGCCAGCAGCCGCCAGGGGTGGACAGATACGCAGTATTTT. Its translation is CASSRQGWTDTQYF.

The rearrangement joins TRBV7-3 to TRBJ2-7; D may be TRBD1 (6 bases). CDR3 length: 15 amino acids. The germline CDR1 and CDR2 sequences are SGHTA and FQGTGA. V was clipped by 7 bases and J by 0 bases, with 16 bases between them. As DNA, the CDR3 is TGTGCCAGCAATAAGGGGGAACAGTACTCCTACGAGCAGTACTTC. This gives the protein CASNKGEQYSYEQYF.

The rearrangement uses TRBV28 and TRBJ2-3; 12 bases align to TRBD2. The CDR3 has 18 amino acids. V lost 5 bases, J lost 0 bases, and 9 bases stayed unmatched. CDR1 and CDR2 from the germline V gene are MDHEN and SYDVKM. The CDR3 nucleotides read TGTGCCAGCAGTCTCTTCTCTAGCGGGGGGGGAAGCACAGATACGCAGTATTTT. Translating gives CASSLFSSGGGSTDTQYF. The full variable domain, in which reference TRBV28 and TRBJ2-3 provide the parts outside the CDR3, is DVKVTQSSRYLVKRTGEKVFLECVQDMDHENMFWYRQDPGLGLRLIYFSYDVKMKEKGDIPEGYSVSREKKERFSLILESASTNQTSMYLCASSLFSSGGGSTDTQYFGPGTRLTVL.

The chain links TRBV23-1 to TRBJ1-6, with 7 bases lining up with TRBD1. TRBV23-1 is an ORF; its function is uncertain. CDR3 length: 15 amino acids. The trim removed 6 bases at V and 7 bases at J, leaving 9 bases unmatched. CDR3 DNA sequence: TGCGCCAGCAGGAGGGACAGACCGATAAATTCACCCCTCCACTTT. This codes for CASRRDRPINSPLHF.

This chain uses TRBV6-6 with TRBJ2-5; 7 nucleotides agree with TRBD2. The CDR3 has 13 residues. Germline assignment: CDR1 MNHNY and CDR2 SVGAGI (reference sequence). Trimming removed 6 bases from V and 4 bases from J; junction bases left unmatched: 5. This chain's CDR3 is CASSREARETQYF. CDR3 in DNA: TGTGCCAGCAGCCGGGAGGCAAGAGAGACCCAGTACTTC.

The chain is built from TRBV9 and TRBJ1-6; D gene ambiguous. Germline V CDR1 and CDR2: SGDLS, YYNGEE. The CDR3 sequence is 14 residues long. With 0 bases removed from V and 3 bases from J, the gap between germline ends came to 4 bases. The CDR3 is CASSVGSYNSPLHF. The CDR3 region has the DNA TGTGCCAGCAGCGTAGGCAGCTATAATTCACCCCTCCACTTT.

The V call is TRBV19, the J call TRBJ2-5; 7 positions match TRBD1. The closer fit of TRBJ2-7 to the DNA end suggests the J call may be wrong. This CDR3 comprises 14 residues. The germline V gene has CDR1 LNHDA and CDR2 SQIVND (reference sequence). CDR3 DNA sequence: TGTGCCAGTAGCACGACAGGGACCTCCTACGAGCAGTACTTC. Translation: CASSTTGTSYEQYF.

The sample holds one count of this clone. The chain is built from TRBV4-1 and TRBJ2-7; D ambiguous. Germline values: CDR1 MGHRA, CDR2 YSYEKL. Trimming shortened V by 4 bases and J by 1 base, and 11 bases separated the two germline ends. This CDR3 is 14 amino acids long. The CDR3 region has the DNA TGCGCCAGCAGCCCCTGGGCCCGTTCCTACGAGCAGTACTTC. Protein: CASSPWARSYEQYF.

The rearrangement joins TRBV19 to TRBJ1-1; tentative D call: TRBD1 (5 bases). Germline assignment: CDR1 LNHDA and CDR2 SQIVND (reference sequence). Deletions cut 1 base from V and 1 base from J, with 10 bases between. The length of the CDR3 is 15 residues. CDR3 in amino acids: CASSIAGHWNTEAFF. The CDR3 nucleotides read TGTGCCAGTAGTATAGCCGGACACTGGAACACTGAAGCTTTCTTT.

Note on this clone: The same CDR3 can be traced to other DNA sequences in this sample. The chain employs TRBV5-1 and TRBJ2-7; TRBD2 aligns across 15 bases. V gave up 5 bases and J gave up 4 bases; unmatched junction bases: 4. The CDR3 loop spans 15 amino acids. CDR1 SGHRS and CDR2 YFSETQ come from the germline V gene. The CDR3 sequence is CASSLGTSGGYEQYF. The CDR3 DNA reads TGCGCCAGCAGTTTAGGGACTAGCGGGGGGTACGAGCAGTACTTC.

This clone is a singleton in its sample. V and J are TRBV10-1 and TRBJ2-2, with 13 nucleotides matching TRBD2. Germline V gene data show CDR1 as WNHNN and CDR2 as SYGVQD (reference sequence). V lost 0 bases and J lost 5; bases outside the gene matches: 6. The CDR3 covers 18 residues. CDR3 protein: CASSESNRLAGGTGELFF. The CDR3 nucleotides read TGCGCCAGCAGTGAGTCCAATCGACTAGCGGGGGGTACCGGGGAGCTGTTTTTT.

The CDR3 spells CASSVAGFSTDTQYF. In DNA form, the CDR3 reads TGTGCCAGCAGCGTAGCGGGGTTTAGCACAGATACGCAGTATTTT. The J gene is TRBJ2-3, the V gene TRBV9; D might be TRBD2 (5 bases). Germline V gene lookup returns CDR1 SGDLS and CDR2 YYNGEE. V gave up 0 bases and J gave up 0 bases, with 8 bases separating them. This CDR3 spans 15 amino acids.

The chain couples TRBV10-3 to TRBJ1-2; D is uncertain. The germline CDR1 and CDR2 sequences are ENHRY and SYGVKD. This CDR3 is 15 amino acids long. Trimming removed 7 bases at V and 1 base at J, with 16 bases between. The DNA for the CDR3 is TGTGCCATCAACCCTGGGCGGGGTAGTAACTATGGCTACACCTTC. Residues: CAINPGRGSNYGYTF.

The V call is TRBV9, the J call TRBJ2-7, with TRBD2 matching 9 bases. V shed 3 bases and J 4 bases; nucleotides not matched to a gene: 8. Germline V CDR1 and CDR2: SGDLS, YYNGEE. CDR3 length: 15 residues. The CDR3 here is CASSASGTSGYEQYF. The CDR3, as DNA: TGTGCCAGCAGCGCTAGCGGGACGTCTGGATACGAGCAGTACTTC.